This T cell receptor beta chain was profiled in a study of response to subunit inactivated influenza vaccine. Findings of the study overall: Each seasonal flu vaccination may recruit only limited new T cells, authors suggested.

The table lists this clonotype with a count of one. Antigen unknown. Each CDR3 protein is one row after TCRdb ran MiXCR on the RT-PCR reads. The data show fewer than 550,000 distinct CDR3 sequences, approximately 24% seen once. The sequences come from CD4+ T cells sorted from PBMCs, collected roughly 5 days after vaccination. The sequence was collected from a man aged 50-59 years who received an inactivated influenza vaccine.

For the CDR3, the DNA is TGCGCCAGCAGCTTGGCCGCCAGGGGTAACTATGGCTACACCTTC. Encoded protein: CASSLAARGNYGYTF. V usage is TRBV5-1 and J usage is TRBJ1-2, with TRBD1 as a possible D gene (6 bases). Trimming left V 0 bases short and J 1 base short, with 10 bases between. Germline CDR1 is SGHRS and CDR2 is YFSETQ. The length of the CDR3 is 15 residues.